This T cell receptor (beta chain) appears in the sequencing data of a study of blood T cell repertoires in COVID-19 (dated by TCRdb to 2018 to 2020). Some background on the complete study: Samples from collaborators originated in the United States, Italy and Spain and spanned both the acute and convalescent phases of COVID-19. The prospective study material was composed of cDNA or gDNA derived from T cells, B-cell-depleted T cells, or PBMCs. The dataset comprised deeply sampled blood TCRbeta repertoires from subjects exposed to, actively infected with, or recovered from COVID-19. A freely available public database, intended as a resource for researchers studying the immune response to SARS-CoV-2, is where the repertoires were released. The samples were drawn from the first 160 participants of the ongoing ImmuneRACE study and from 950 to 1,500 subjects provided by 6 global collaborators. Sample metadata almost always included a de-identified subject ID, COVID-19 status, age in years and sex. Where HLA class I and class II types were available, the types were taken from metadata supplied by the sample provider, not from assay-based typing. Findings and caveats that apply to the study as a whole: Clinical and demographic metadata were provided uncurated, with the amount varying by source and participant.

TCRbeta CDR3 regions were amplified from genomic DNA using the immunoSEQ Assay, a bias-controlled multiplex PCR. The source study handled its data this way. Nucleated cell counts per sample were estimated from amplification of reference gene primers within the assay. Sequence reads were collapsed and filtered to measure the absolute abundance of every unique TCRbeta CDR3 rearrangement. Productive Simpson clonality was computed per sample as the square root of Simpson's diversity index over productive rearrangements. Held by TCRdb, this immuneACCESS table contains in-frame sequences only and omits some clones. Under half of the omission traces to an unresolved V gene where checked; the cause of the rest is unknown. V and J calls and clone size are given by that table; D and trimming were obtained from the DNA. The sample profile shows 20,000 to 25,000 clones; about 78% of them were found once. Together, the top ten hold roughly 12% of the sample.

As regards this clone: No antigen is known for it. Nothing much larger sits one base from this clone, and base qualities are not available.

V loses 3 bases, J loses 4 bases, and the germline ends lie 18 bases apart. According to the germline V gene, CDR1 reads SQVTM and CDR2 reads ANQGSEA. Spanning cysteine to phenylalanine, the CDR3 consists of 15 amino acids. The entry retains the CDR3 DNA only, 45 bases that are in frame from base 1. Each collaborating institution followed its own protocols to collect whole blood in K2EDTA tubes. For TCRbeta analysis, collaborators shipped samples in one of three forms: frozen whole blood, isolated PBMCs, or DNA extracted from either of those sample types. Material for sequencing was peripheral blood. The TCR comes from a man in his fifties or sixties with active COVID-19. The sequence joins TRBV29-1 to TRBJ1-1, and TRBD1 may be the D gene, going by 5 matching bases. The CDR3 loop reads CSVDPTRGTGTEAFF. Here is the DNA: TGCAGCGTTGACCCGACCCGGGGGACGGGCACTGAAGCTTTCTTT.